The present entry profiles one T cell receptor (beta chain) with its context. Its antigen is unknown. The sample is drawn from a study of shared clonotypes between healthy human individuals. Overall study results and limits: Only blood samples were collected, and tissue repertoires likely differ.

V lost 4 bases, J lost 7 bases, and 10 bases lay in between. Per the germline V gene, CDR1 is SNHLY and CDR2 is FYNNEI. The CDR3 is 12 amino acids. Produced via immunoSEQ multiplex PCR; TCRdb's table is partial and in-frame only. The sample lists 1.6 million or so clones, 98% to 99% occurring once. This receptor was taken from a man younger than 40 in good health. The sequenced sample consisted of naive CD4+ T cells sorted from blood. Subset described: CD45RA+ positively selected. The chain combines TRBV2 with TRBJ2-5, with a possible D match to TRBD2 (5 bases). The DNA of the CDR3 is TGTGCCAGCAGTGGGCCCGAGGGGACCCAGTACTTC. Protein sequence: CASSGPEGTQYF. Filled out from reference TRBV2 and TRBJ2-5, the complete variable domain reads EPEVTQTPSHQVTQMGQEVILRCVPISNHLYFYWYRQILGQKVEFLVSFYNNEISEKSEIFDDQFSVERPDGSNFTLKIRSTKLEDSAMYFCASSGPEGTQYFGPGTRLLVL.